Below are 17 T cell receptor beta chains sequenced from a single sample in a study of blood T cell repertoires in COVID-19 (dated by TCRdb to 2019 to 2021). The library was generated by the immunoSEQ multiplex PCR assay. Held by TCRdb, this immuneACCESS table contains in-frame sequences only and omits some clones. Under half of the omission traces to an unresolved V gene where checked; the cause of the rest is unknown. In this sample the table shows 200,000 to 250,000 clones, around 89% of which occur a single time. Less than 1.5% of the sample lies in the top ten. Input material: PBMCs or T cells enriched from blood (not recorded which). The source of these receptors is a man aged 30 to 39 who had recovered from COVID-19.

This chain links TRBV5-1 with TRBJ2-1, with 10 bases fitting TRBD2. V shed 4 bases, J shed 2 bases, and the junction held 12 bases outside the gene matches. CDR3 length: 18 residues. Per the germline V gene, CDR1 is SGHRS and CDR2 is YFSETQ. The CDR3 region is CASSRPATSGNTYNEQFF. In DNA form, the CDR3 reads TGCGCCAGCAGCCGCCCTGCCACTAGCGGGAATACCTACAATGAGCAGTTCTTC.

This clone was picked up one time. The V call is TRBV3-1 (or the pseudogene TRBV3-2), the J call TRBJ1-4; 7 bases line up with TRBD1. The CDR3 is made up of 16 amino acids. CDR1 LGHDT and CDR2 YNNKEL come from the germline V gene (reference sequence). V trimming: 3 bases; J trimming: 4 bases; junction bases outside the gene matches: 8. CDR3 region: CASSQTGTRLNEKLFF. CDR3 nucleotides: TGTGCCAGCAGCCAGACAGGGACGAGGCTTAATGAAAAACTGTTTTTT.

This clone appeared once. This chain uses TRBV5-4 with TRBJ2-7; D call uncertain. This CDR3 comprises 16 residues. Germline V gene lookup returns CDR1 SGHNT and CDR2 YYREEE (reference sequence). The V end lost 1 base, the J end lost 0 bases, and 14 bases lay between the germline ends. The CDR3 nucleotides read TGTGCCAGCAGCTTGTCCCAGGTTGGCAGCTCCTACGAGCAGTACTTC. Protein sequence: CASSLSQVGSSYEQYF.

Only one count was recorded for this clone. CDR3 in amino acids: CATSGGTSSGEQFF. The CDR3 DNA sequence: TGTGCCACCAGCGGGGGGACTAGCTCCGGTGAGCAGTTCTTC. The rearrangement uses TRBV15 and TRBJ2-1, with 9 bases that match TRBD2. CDR1 is LNHNV, CDR2 YYDKDF, per germline (reference sequence). The CDR3 runs 14 residues. Unmatched junction bases numbered 8, after V lost 5 bases and J lost 9 bases.

The chain carries TRBV4-1 and TRBJ1-2; 11 bases line up with TRBD1. CDR1 and CDR2 from the germline V gene are MGHRA and YSYEKL. The CDR3 totals 17 residues. The ends lost 3 bases at V and 4 bases at J; junction bases unmatched: 10. The CDR3 reads CASSHVSSGQGAYGYTF. As DNA, the CDR3 is TGCGCCAGCAGCCATGTAAGTTCCGGACAGGGGGCCTATGGCTACACCTTC.

The chain couples TRBV2 to TRBJ1-2; maybe TRBD1 (5 bases). This CDR3 has 13 residues. V lost 6 bases to trimming and J lost 2 bases, with 10 bases between them. Germline CDR1 SNHLY, CDR2 FYNNEI. CDR3 protein: CASSPTVNYGYTF. The CDR3 DNA is TGTGCCAGCAGCCCGACAGTGAACTATGGCTACACCTTC. The full variable domain, in which reference TRBV2 and TRBJ1-2 provide the parts outside the CDR3, is EPEVTQTPSHQVTQMGQEVILRCVPISNHLYFYWYRQILGQKVEFLVSFYNNEISEKSEIFDDQFSVERPDGSNFTLKIRSTKLEDSAMYFCASSPTVNYGYTFGSGTRLTVV.

V usage is TRBV24-1 and J usage is TRBJ1-2; no definite D call. The CDR3 contains 11 residues. Germline V gives CDR1 KGHDR, CDR2 SFDVKD. V gave up 4 bases and J gave up 7 bases, with 6 bases separating them. CDR3 bases: TGTGCCACCAGTGAGAATAGTGGCTACACCTTC. Translated: CATSENSGYTF.

This chain connects TRBV28 to TRBJ2-7, with 9 bases fitting TRBD1. The V gene's germline CDR1 is MDHEN and CDR2 SYDVKM. With V trimmed by 6 bases and J by 4 bases, 10 bases remained unmatched. The CDR3 is 15 amino acids. CDR3 DNA: TGTGCCAGCAGACCAACGGGACAGGGACGGTACGAGCAGTACTTC. Encoded protein: CASRPTGQGRYEQYF.

This chain links TRBV5-6 with TRBJ1-4, with D tentatively TRBD1 (6 bases). The V end lost 4 bases, the J end lost 8 bases, and 30 bases lay between the germline ends. Germline CDR1 is SGHDT and CDR2 is YYEEEE. The CDR3 sequence is 19 residues long. The CDR3 spells CASSPTTAGQGRVSEKLFF. Written as DNA, the CDR3 is TGTGCCAGCAGCCCAACCACCGCAGGCCAGGGGAGGGTTTCGGAAAAACTGTTTTTT.

The chain has TRBV11-3 and TRBJ2-2, with 7 bases aligning to TRBD2. Trimming removed 5 bases from V and 2 bases from J; junction bases left unmatched: 8. Germline CDR1 is SGHNT and CDR2 is YENEEA. This CDR3 is 16 amino acids long. The CDR3 coding sequence is TGTGCCAGCAGCCGAGACGGGACTATCAACACCGGGGAGCTGTTTTTT. Residues: CASSRDGTINTGELFF.

The chain couples TRBV27 to TRBJ2-7; D is ambiguous. Germline CDR1 and CDR2: MNHEY and SMNVEV (reference sequence). Trimming shortened V by 5 bases and J by 3 bases, and 14 bases separated the two germline ends. The CDR3 runs 14 residues. Here the CDR3 DNA reads TGTGCCAGCAGTGGAGCCCAGAGTGTCTACGAGCAGTACTTC. Translating it yields CASSGAQSVYEQYF.

This sequence joins TRBV12-3 or TRBV12-4 and TRBJ2-7; D is uncertain. V lost 5 bases and J 7 bases, leaving 9 bases between the germline ends. This CDR3 is built from 11 residues. CDR3 bases: TGTGCCAGCAGTCTGGCCAGGGAGCAGTACTTC. It specifies CASSLAREQYF.

V and J are TRBV25-1 and TRBJ2-7; 11 nucleotides match TRBD1. J lost 3 bases, V lost 5 bases, and 9 bases had no gene match. In germline, CDR1 is MGHDK, CDR2 SYGVNS. The CDR3 loop spans 16 amino acids. The CDR3 region has the DNA TGTGCCAGCAGTCAGCCCTCGGGGACAGGGGGCTACGAGCAGTACTTC. Its translation: CASSQPSGTGGYEQYF.

This clone has only a few counts. The chain carries TRBV16 and TRBJ1-2, with a weak D call TRBD1 (6 bases). The CDR3 is made up of 15 amino acids. Germline V gene lookup returns CDR1 KGHSY and CDR2 FQNENV. Trimming left V 1 base short and J 4 bases short, with 13 bases between. CDR3 DNA: TGTGCCAGCAGCCAATTGACCAGGGGCGGCTATGGCTACACCTTC. Translated: CASSQLTRGGYGYTF.

V usage is TRBV5-4 and J usage is TRBJ2-4, with D maybe TRBD2 (7 bases). Germline CDR1 SGHNT, CDR2 YYREEE (reference sequence). The CDR3 loop spans 15 amino acids. V was shortened by 4 bases and J by 3 bases, with 14 bases between the two germline ends. The CDR3 region has the DNA TGTGCCAGCAGCCTGAGGGGGGGCGGCAAAAACATTCAGTACTTC. This gives the protein CASSLRGGGKNIQYF.

The chain has TRBV11-2 and TRBJ2-5; D remains ambiguous. CDR1 and CDR2 (germline): SGHAT, FQNNGV. CDR3 length equals 16 residues. V was pared by 1 base and J by 0 bases, with 12 bases between. CDR3 DNA: TGTGCCAGCAGCTTAGGCGGCGGAAAGTACCAAGAGACCCAGTACTTC. It yields the protein CASSLGGGKYQETQYF.

V usage is TRBV30 and J usage is TRBJ1-5; TRBD1 matches 12 bases. CDR3 length equals 19 residues. Germline V gives CDR1 GTSNPN, CDR2 SVGIG (reference sequence). The ends lost 1 base at V and 0 bases at J; junction bases unmatched: 10. The CDR3 reads CAWSGPGTGGSVSNQPQHF. CDR3 nucleotides: TGTGCCTGGAGTGGACCCGGGACAGGGGGCTCGGTTAGCAATCAGCCCCAGCATTTT. The variable domain in full, with the rest retrieved from reference TRBV30 and TRBJ1-5, is SQTIHQWPATLVQPVGSPLSLECTVEGTSNPNLYWYRQAAGRGLQLLFYSVGIGQISSEVPQNLSASRPQDRQFILSSKKLLLSDSGFYLCAWSGPGTGGSVSNQPQHFGDGTRLSIL.